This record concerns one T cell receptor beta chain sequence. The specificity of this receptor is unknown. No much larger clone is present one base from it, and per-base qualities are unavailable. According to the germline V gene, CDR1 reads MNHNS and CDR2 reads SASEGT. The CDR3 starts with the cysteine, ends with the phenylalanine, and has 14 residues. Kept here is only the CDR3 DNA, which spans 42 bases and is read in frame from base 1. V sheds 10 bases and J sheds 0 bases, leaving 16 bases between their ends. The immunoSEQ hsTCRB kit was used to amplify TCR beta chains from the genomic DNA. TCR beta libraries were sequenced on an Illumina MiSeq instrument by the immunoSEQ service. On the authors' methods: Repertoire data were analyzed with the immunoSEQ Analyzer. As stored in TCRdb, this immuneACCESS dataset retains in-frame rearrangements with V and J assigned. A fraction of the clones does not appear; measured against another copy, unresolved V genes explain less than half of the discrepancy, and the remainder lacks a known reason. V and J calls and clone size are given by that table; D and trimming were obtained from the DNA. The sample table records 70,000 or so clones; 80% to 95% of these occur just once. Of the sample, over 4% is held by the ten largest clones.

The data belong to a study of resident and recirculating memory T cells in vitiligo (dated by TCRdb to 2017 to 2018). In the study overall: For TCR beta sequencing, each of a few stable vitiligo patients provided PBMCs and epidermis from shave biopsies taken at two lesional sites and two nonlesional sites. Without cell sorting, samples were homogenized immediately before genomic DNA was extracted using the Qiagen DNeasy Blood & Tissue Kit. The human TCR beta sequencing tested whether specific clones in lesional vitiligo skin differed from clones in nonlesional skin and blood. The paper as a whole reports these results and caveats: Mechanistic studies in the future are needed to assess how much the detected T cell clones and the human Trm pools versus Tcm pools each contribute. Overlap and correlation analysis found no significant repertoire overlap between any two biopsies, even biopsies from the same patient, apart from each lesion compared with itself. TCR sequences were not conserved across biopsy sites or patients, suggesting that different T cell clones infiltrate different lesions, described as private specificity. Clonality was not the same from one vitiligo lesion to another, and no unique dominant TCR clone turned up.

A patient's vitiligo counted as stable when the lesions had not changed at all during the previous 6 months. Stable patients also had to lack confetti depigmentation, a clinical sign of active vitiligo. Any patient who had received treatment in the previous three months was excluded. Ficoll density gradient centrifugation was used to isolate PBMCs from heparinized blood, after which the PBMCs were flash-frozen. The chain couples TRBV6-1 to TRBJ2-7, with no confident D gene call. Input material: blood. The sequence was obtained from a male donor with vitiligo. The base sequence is TGTGCCATATCACCAGACACGTACTCCTACGAGCAGTACTTC. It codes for CAISPDTYSYEQYF.